In this sample, the clone carrying this T cell receptor (beta chain) turned up a few times. Version v3.0 of the immunoSEQ assay ran at survey level. This table comes from immunoSEQ multiplex PCR, and its TCRdb copy is limited to in-frame clones, with some not included. The sample has around 18,000 clones; around 80% are singletons. The study drew at least one pre-ART and at least two post-ART PBMC samples from every donor. Specimens held roughly 0.9-10 million cryopreserved PBMC prior to DNA extraction. Trimming left V 2 bases short and J 5 bases short, with 0 bases between. The length of the CDR3 is 10 residues. CDR1 SQVTM and CDR2 ANQGSEA come from the germline V gene. The sample comes from a study of long-term antiretroviral therapy in people with HIV.

The chain combines TRBV29-1 with TRBJ1-4; no clear D gene. This sequence was found in a woman between 45 and 65 years old with HIV. Specimen: unsorted PBMCs, collected 0.5 years before starting antiretroviral therapy. The CDR3 region has the DNA TGCAGCGTTGAAAATGAAAAACTGTTTTTT. Residues: CSVENEKLFF.